Following are 10 T cell receptor beta chains from one sample sequenced in a study of T cells after posttransplantation cyclophosphamide. Repertoires were generated with immunoSEQ multiplex PCR, while TCRdb's copy carries only in-frame clones and drops some. The table records about 25,000 clones without singletons, the ten largest covering about 1.5%. The sequenced sample was PBMCs. The origin of the receptors is a man aged 50 or older in good health, CMV-negative, and a related stem cell transplant donor.

This clone was observed at least ten times. The V and J genes are TRBV25-1 and TRBJ2-3; D is ambiguous. Trimming removed 2 bases from V and 1 base from J, with 4 bases in between. Germline CDR1 is MGHDK and CDR2 is SYGVNS. The CDR3 contains 13 residues. CDR3 nucleotide sequence: TGTGCCAGCAGTGAAGTCGGCACAGATACGCAGTATTTT. Protein: CASSEVGTDTQYF.

This clone appeared many times. The chain uses TRBV10-3 and TRBJ1-5, with unresolved D. This CDR3 has 15 amino acids. The germline gives CDR1 ENHRY, CDR2 SYGVKD. V was clipped by 4 bases and J by 2 bases, with 12 bases between them. As DNA, the CDR3 is TGTGCCATCAGTGCCGACATTTCACGCAATCAGCCCCAGCATTTT. Its protein is CAISADISRNQPQHF.

This clone was detected ten times or more. J is TRBJ1-1 and V is TRBV5-4, with D perhaps TRBD1 (6 bases). The CDR3 is 15 residues long. CDR1 and CDR2 from the germline V gene are SGHNT and YYREEE (reference sequence). V was cut by 4 bases and J by 7 bases, with 20 bases left in between. This CDR3 reads CASSPGGDRTVEAFF. The CDR3 nucleotides are TGTGCCAGCAGCCCGGGGGGCGACAGGACCGTTGAAGCTTTCTTT.

This clone has a count of ten or more. The chain links TRBV9 to TRBJ1-2; 7 nucleotides align to TRBD1. The germline V gene encodes CDR1 SGDLS and CDR2 YYNGEE. With 6 bases clipped from V and 6 bases from J, the junction kept 11 bases outside the gene matches. CDR3 length: 14 amino acids. The CDR3 sequence is CASTPQGRQDGYTF. DNA for the CDR3: TGTGCCAGCACTCCACAGGGGAGACAGGATGGCTACACCTTC.

This clone has at least ten counts. The chain recombines TRBV2 with TRBJ1-6, with TRBD1 identical over 11 bases. The CDR3 is 15 amino acids. V dropped 6 bases and J dropped 9; count of bases not matched to a gene: 7. Germline-derived CDR1 and CDR2 are SNHLY and FYNNEI. In DNA form, the CDR3 reads TGTGCCAGCAGCGTCGAGGGACAGGGGGTTTCACCCCTCCACTTT. Translation gives CASSVEGQGVSPLHF. The full variable domain, in which reference TRBV2 and TRBJ1-6 provide the parts outside the CDR3, is EPEVTQTPSHQVTQMGQEVILRCVPISNHLYFYWYRQILGQKVEFLVSFYNNEISEKSEIFDDQFSVERPDGSNFTLKIRSTKLEDSAMYFCASSVEGQGVSPLHFGNGTRLTVT.

This clone occurred many times. This chain joins TRBV6-5 and TRBJ1-2; D gene uncertain. From germline, CDR1 is MNHEY and CDR2 SVGAGI. V was shortened by 5 bases and J by 8 bases, with 18 bases between the two germline ends. CDR3 length: 14 amino acids. The CDR3 reads CASSREVPSSGYTF. DNA for the CDR3: TGTGCCAGCAGTCGTGAGGTACCCTCGTCCGGCTACACCTTC.

This clone was seen at least ten times. The chain combines TRBV19 with TRBJ2-3; TRBD2 might be the D (7 bases). Germline V gene data show CDR1 as LNHDA and CDR2 as SQIVND (reference sequence). The length of the CDR3 is 14 residues. Trimming pared 6 bases from V and 6 bases from J, leaving 16 bases between. The CDR3 loop is CASRLGGAGDTQYF. CDR3 nucleotides: TGTGCCAGTAGATTGGGGGGGGCCGGTGATACGCAGTATTTT.

The sample holds a few counts of this clone. The V call is TRBV4-3, the J call TRBJ2-2, with 10 bases fitting TRBD2. Germline lookup yields CDR1 LGHNA and CDR2 YSLEER. This CDR3 region has 16 residues. With V trimmed by 5 bases and J by 3 bases, 6 bases remained unmatched. CDR3 in DNA: TGCGCCAGCAGCAAAGGACTAGCGGCGGACACCGGGGAGCTGTTTTTT. Residues: CASSKGLAADTGELFF.

This clone was detected many times. This chain links TRBV4-2 with TRBJ1-5; 9 nucleotides match TRBD1. J lost 7 bases, V lost 0 bases, and 7 bases had no gene match. CDR3 length equals 16 residues. CDR1 LGHNA and CDR2 YNFKEQ come from the germline V gene. The CDR3 DNA sequence: TGTGCCAGCAGCCAAGAACCGGGACAGGGAGGCCAGCCCCAGCATTTT. Amino acids: CASSQEPGQGGQPQHF.

This clone was counted many times. The rearrangement uses TRBV30 and TRBJ1-5; D perhaps matches TRBD1 (6 bases). Trimming cost V 1 base and J 5 bases, with 9 bases left between them. The germline gives CDR1 GTSNPN, CDR2 SVGIG (reference sequence). The CDR3 runs to 13 residues. In DNA form, the CDR3 reads TGTGCCTGGAGTGGACAGGAAGATCAGCCCCAGCATTTT. This codes for CAWSGQEDQPQHF.